This T cell receptor (beta chain) was captured in a study of Graves' ophthalmopathy and Graves' hyperthyroidism. Amplification from RNA transcripts yielded the TCR beta CDR3 regions. HTBI primers served in a first-round RT-PCR, which a second-round multiplex PCR followed. Each CDR3 protein gets one entry after TCRdb re-called the multiplex PCR reads with MiXCR. This table holds around 40,000 distinct CDR3 sequences, roughly half found once. Ten or more counts support this clonotype. Its antigen is unknown. Germline lookup yields CDR1 MNHEY and CDR2 SVGAGI. CDR3 size: 16 residues. J lost 2 bases, V lost 6 bases, and 8 bases had no gene match. Study-wide findings and caveats: Ophthalmopathy could be told apart from stable hyperthyroidism by a 13-signature model (about 88% sensitivity, around 81% specificity).

Among the exclusions were patients with other autoimmune diseases, uncontrolled infections, pregnancy or lactation. Sequencing used peripheral blood. This TCR was recovered from an adult man with Graves' ophthalmopathy. The rearrangement joins TRBV6-5 to TRBJ2-4; 9 bases are shared with TRBD1. In DNA, the CDR3 is TGTGCCAGCAGGCTTAGGACAGGGGATTCCAAAAACATTCAGTACTTC. Amino acids: CASRLRTGDSKNIQYF.